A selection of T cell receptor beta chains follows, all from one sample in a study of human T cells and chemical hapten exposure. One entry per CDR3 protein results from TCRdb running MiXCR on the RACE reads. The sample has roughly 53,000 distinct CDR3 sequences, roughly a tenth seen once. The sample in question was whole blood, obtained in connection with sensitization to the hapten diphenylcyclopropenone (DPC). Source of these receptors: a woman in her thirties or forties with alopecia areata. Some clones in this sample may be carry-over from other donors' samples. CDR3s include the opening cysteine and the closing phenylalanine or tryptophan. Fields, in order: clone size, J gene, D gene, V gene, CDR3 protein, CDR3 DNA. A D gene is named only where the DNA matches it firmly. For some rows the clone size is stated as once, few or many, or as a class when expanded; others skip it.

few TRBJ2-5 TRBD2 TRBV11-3 CASSLSGGAGVETQYF TGTGCCAGCAGCTTATCCGGGGGGGCCGGCGTTGAGACCCAGTACTTC
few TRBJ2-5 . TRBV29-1 CSVDIGLAETQYF TGCAGCGTTGACATAGGGCTAGCGGAGACCCAGTACTTC
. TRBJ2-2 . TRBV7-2 CASSYSPLETGELFF TGTGCCAGCAGTTATTCACCGCTGGAGACCGGGGAGCTGTTTTTT
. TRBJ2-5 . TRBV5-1 CASSLAPRETQYF TGCGCCAGCAGCTTGGCCCCCCGGGAGACCCAGTACTTC
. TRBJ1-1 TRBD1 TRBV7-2 CASSLAQGGTEAFF TGTGCCAGCAGCTTAGCGCAGGGGGGCACTGAAGCTTTCTTT
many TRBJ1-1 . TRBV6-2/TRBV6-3 CASSTRGRAEAFF TGTGCCAGCAGTACGCGGGGTCGGGCTGAAGCTTTCTTT
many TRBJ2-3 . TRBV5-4 CASSTRLVLSTDTQYF TGTGCCAGCAGCACCCGACTAGTTCTTAGCACAGATACGCAGTATTTT
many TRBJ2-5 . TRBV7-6 CASSLWEQETQYF TGTGCCAGCAGCTTATGGGAGCAAGAGACCCAGTACTTC
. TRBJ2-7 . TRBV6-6 CASSLDRSSYEQYF TGTGCCAGCAGTCTCGACCGTAGCTCCTACGAGCAGTACTTC
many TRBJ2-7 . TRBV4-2 CASSPGGQSYEQYF TGTGCCAGCAGTCCGGGGGGACAATCCTACGAGCAGTACTTC
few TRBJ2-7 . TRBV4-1 CASSQGGIEQYF TGCGCCAGCAGCCAAGGAGGGATCGAGCAGTACTTC
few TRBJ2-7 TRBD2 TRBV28 CASTLGGGPRYEQYF TGTGCCAGCACCCTAGGCGGGGGTCCTCGCTACGAGCAGTACTTC
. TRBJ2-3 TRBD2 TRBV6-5 CASTSPRGADTQYF TGTGCCAGCACCTCCCCCCGGGGGGCAGATACGCAGTATTTT
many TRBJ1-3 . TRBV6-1 CASSEASAGRRVGNTIYF TGTGCCAGCAGTGAAGCGTCGGCAGGGAGGAGGGTCGGAAACACCATATATTTT
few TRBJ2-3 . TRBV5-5 CASLSGGGDTQYF TGTGCCAGCCTTAGCGGTGGGGGAGATACGCAGTATTTT
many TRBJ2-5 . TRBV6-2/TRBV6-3 CASTLAAETQYF TGTGCCAGCACCTTAGCCGCAGAGACCCAGTACTTC
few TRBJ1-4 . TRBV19 CASSTRYGTGEKLFF TGTGCCAGTAGTACACGGTATGGGACTGGTGAAAAACTGTTTTTT
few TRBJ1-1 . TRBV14 CASSQVGSYNTEAFF TGTGCCAGCAGCCAAGTTGGTTCATATAACACTGAAGCTTTCTTT
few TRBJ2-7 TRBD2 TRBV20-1 CSAKSGAYEQYF TGCAGTGCTAAGAGCGGGGCCTACGAGCAGTACTTC
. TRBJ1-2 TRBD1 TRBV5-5 CASSRGTERYGYTF TGTGCCAGCAGCCGGGGGACAGAGAGGTATGGCTACACCTTC
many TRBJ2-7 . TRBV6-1 CASNPGTDLGEQYF TGTGCCAGCAACCCCGGGACGGACCTCGGGGAGCAGTACTTC
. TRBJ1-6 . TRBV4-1 CASSQGPNNSPLHF TGCGCCAGCAGCCAGGGACCGAATAATTCACCCCTCCACTTT
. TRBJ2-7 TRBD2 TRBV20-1 CSARGPAGAPYEQYF TGCAGTGCTAGAGGCCCAGCGGGGGCACCCTACGAGCAGTACTTC
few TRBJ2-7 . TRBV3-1 CASSQGATGYYEQYF TGTGCCAGCAGCCAAGGGGCGACAGGCTACTACGAGCAGTACTTC
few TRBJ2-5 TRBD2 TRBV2 CASAGRRGGNQETQYF TGTGCCAGCGCCGGTAGGCGGGGGGGAAACCAAGAGACCCAGTACTTC
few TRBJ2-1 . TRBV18 CASSPFASEQFF TGTGCCAGCTCACCATTCGCTTCGGAGCAGTTCTTC
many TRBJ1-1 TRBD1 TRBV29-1 CSVEMGQGATTEAFF TGCAGCGTTGAAATGGGACAGGGGGCGACAACTGAAGCTTTCTTT
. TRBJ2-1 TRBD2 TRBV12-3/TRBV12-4 CASTHLFGGSINEQFF TGTGCCAGCACCCATCTTTTCGGGGGGTCGATAAATGAGCAGTTCTTC
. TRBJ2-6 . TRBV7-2 CASTSALVLTF TGTGCCAGCACTTCTGCTCTTGTCCTGACTTTC
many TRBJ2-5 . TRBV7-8 CASSLVDLMVQETQYF TGTGCCAGCAGCTTAGTTGATCTTATGGTGCAAGAGACCCAGTACTTC
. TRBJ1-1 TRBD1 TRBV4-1 CASSQGVQGRGTEAFF TGCGCCAGCAGCCAAGGGGTACAGGGGCGTGGGACTGAAGCTTTCTTT
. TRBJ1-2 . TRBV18 CASSPSKRENADGYTF TGTGCCAGCTCACCAAGTAAGAGGGAGAACGCTGATGGCTACACCTTC
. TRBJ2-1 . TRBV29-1 CSAGLRGAEQFF TGCAGCGCTGGGTTAAGAGGAGCTGAGCAGTTCTTC
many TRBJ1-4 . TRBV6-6 CASSYLGRVDEKLFF TGTGCCAGCAGTTACCTGGGCAGGGTGGATGAAAAACTGTTTTTT
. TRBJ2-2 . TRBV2 CASSDSAGGGELFF TGTGCCAGCAGTGATTCGGCAGGAGGCGGGGAGCTGTTTTTT
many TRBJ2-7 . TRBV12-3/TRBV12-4 CASSLMWRGIWGHEQYF TGTGCCAGCAGTTTAATGTGGCGTGGTATTTGGGGGCACGAGCAGTACTTC
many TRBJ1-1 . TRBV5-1 CASSSVPSAEAFF TGCGCCAGCAGCTCCGTCCCAAGCGCTGAAGCTTTCTTT
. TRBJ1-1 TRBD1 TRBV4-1 CASSQASTGGTEAFF TGCGCCAGCAGCCAAGCATCCACAGGGGGTACTGAAGCTTTCTTT
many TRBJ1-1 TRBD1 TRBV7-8 CASSLRDRVITEAFF TGTGCCAGCAGCTTAAGGGACAGGGTTATCACTGAAGCTTTCTTT
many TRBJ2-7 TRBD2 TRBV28 CASRPRGTSPHEQYF TGTGCCAGCAGGCCCCGCGGGACTAGTCCCCACGAGCAGTACTTC